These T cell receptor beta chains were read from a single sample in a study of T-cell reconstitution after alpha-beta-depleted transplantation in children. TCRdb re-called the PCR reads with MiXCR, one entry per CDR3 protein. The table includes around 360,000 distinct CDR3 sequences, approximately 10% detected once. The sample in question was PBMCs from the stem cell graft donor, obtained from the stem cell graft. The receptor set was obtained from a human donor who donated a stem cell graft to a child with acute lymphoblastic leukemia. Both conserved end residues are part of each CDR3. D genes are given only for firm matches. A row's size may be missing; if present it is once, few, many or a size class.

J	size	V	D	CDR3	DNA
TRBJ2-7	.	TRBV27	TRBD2	CASSLSGSRYEQYF	TGTGCCAGCAGTTTAAGCGGGAGTCGCTACGAGCAGTACTTC
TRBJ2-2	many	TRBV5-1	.	CASSLGRGLPGELFF	TGCGCCAGCAGCTTGGGTCGGGGTTTACCCGGGGAGCTGTTTTTT
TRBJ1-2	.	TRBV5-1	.	CASGETYGYTF	TGCGCCAGCGGAGAGACCTATGGCTACACCTTC
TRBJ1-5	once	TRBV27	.	CASRPAYSNQPQHF	TGTGCCAGCAGGCCCGCCTATAGCAATCAGCCCCAGCATTTT
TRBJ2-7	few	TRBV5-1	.	CASSFGGDFNEQYF	TGCGCCAGCAGCTTCGGTGGAGATTTCAACGAGCAGTACTTC
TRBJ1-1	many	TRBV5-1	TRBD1	CASSRGGQPEAFF	TGCGCCAGCAGCCGGGGGGGACAGCCTGAAGCTTTCTTT
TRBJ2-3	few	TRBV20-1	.	CSARDLFSDTSTDTQYF	TGCAGTGCTAGAGACTTGTTTTCGGATACTAGCACAGATACGCAGTATTTT
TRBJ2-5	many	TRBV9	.	CASSVDRGIGETQYF	TGTGCCAGCAGCGTAGATCGGGGTATTGGGGAGACCCAGTACTTC
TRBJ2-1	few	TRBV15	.	CATSRQGPFYEQFF	TGTGCCACCAGCAGACAGGGCCCTTTCTATGAGCAGTTCTTC
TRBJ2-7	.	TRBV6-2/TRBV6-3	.	CASTSLDGAGYEQYF	TGTGCCAGCACCTCGTTGGACGGGGCGGGCTACGAGCAGTACTTC
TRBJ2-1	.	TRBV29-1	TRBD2	CSVEDHPSGSNEQFF	TGCAGCGTTGAAGATCACCCTAGCGGGAGCAATGAGCAGTTCTTC
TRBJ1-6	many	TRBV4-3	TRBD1	CASSQEFGQDNSPLHF	TGCGCCAGCAGCCAAGAGTTTGGACAGGATAATTCACCCCTCCACTTT
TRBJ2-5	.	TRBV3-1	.	CASSQWMAGTHETQYF	TGTGCCAGCAGCCAATGGATGGCCGGAACCCATGAGACCCAGTACTTC
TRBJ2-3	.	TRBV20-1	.	CSARAYRESTDTQYF	TGCAGTGCTAGAGCTTACAGGGAAAGCACAGATACGCAGTATTTT
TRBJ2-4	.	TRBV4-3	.	CASSQGGQGIQYF	TGCGCCAGCAGCCAAGGAGGGCAGGGTATTCAGTACTTC
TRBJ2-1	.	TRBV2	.	CASSDAGNWLSNEQFF	TGTGCCAGCAGTGACGCAGGGAATTGGCTTTCCAATGAGCAGTTCTTC
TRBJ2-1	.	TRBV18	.	CASGTQLGEQFF	TGTGCCTCGGGGACGCAGCTAGGTGAGCAGTTCTTC
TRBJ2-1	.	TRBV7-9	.	CASSFVGGKDNEQFF	TGTGCCAGCAGCTTCGTGGGCGGGAAAGACAATGAGCAGTTCTTC
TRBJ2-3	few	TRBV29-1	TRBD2	CSVERREGPLSTDTQYF	TGCAGCGTTGAAAGGCGGGAGGGCCCCCTTAGCACAGATACGCAGTATTTT
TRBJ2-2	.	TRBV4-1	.	CASSQVFGASNTGELFF	TGCGCCAGCAGCCAAGTTTTTGGGGCCTCGAACACCGGGGAGCTGTTTTTT
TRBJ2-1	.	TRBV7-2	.	CASSLGLGREQFF	TGTGCCAGCAGCTTAGGCCTTGGGCGTGAGCAGTTCTTC
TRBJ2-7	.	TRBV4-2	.	CASSQEQGGDYEQYF	TGTGCCAGCAGCCAAGAACAGGGTGGGGACTACGAGCAGTACTTC
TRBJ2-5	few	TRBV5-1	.	CASSLGIGLDETQYF	TGCGCCAGCAGCCTGGGAATAGGGCTGGACGAGACCCAGTACTTC
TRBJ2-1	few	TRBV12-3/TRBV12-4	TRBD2	CASSGLAGSYNEQFF	TGTGCCAGCAGTGGACTAGCGGGCTCCTACAATGAGCAGTTCTTC
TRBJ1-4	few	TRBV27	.	CASSLLGLEPEGEKLFF	TGTGCCAGCAGTTTATTGGGCCTAGAGCCGGAGGGTGAAAAACTGTTTTTT
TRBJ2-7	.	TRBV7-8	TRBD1	CASSPMVGGGLYEQYF	TGTGCCAGCAGTCCAATGGTAGGGGGCGGACTCTACGAGCAGTACTTC
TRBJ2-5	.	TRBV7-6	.	CASSLVGAGTIETQYF	TGTGCCAGCAGCTTGGTGGGGGCAGGGACGATCGAGACCCAGTACTTC
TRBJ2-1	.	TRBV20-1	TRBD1	CSAREDRGFSLAYYNEQFF	TGCAGTGCTAGGGAGGACAGGGGGTTTAGTCTAGCCTACTACAATGAGCAGTTCTTC
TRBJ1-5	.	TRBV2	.	CASREGPSNQPQHF	TGTGCCAGCAGAGAGGGGCCCTCCAATCAGCCCCAGCATTTT
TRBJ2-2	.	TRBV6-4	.	CASSDSLGGTGELFF	TGTGCCAGCAGTGACTCTTTGGGGGGCACCGGGGAGCTGTTTTTT
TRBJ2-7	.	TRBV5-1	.	CASSWDGVYEQYF	TGCGCCAGCAGCTGGGACGGCGTCTACGAGCAGTACTTC
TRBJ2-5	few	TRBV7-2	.	CASSLRGLSETQYF	TGTGCCAGCAGCTTAAGAGGGTTGTCAGAGACCCAGTACTTC
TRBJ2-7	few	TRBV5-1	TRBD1	CASSQPGDRGGTAPYEQYF	TGCGCCAGCAGCCAACCAGGGGACAGGGGCGGGACAGCACCCTACGAGCAGTACTTC
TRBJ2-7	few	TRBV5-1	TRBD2	CASSLEAGEAPYEQYF	TGCGCCAGCAGCTTGGAGGCGGGAGAGGCTCCCTACGAGCAGTACTTC
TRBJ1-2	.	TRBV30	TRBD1	CAWTPDRDSNYGYTF	TGTGCCTGGACTCCGGACAGGGATAGTAACTATGGCTACACCTTC
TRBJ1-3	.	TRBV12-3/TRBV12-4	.	CASGIDSGNTIYF	TGTGCCAGCGGTATTGACTCTGGAAACACCATATATTTT
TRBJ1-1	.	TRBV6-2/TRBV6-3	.	CASSYRAENPNTEAFF	TGTGCCAGCAGTTACCGGGCCGAAAACCCGAACACTGAAGCTTTCTTT
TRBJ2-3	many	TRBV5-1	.	CASKVAGTDTQYF	TGCGCCAGCAAGGTAGCGGGCACAGATACGCAGTATTTT